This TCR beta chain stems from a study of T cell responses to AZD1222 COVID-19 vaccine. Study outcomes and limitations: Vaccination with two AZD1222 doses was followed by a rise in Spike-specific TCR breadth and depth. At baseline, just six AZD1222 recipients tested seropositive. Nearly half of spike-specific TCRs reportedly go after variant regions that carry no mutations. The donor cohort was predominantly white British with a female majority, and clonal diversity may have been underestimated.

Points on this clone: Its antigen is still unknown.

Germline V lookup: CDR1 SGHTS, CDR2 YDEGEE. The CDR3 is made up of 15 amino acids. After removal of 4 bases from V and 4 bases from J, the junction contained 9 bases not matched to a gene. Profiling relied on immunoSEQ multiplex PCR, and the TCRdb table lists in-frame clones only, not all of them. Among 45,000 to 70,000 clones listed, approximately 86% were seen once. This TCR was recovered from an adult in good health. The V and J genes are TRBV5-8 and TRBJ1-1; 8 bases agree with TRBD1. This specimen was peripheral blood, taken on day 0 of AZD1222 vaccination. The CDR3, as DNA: TGTGCCAGCAGCCTCCGGACAGGGATTGGCACTGAAGCTTTCTTT. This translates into CASSLRTGIGTEAFF.